What follows describes a single TCR beta chain. The target of this receptor is not known. The sample holds no much larger clone one base away, and base qualities are not on file. Read against the paper, the sample's time point label means: baseline before first vaccination. Samples from vaccinated people were obtained from the UK trials COV001 and COV002, which included a single-blind randomized controlled phase 2/3 trial of AZD1222 (ChAdOx1 nCoV-19) in healthy adults. For TCRbeta chain sequencing, PBMC samples from trial participants were taken at day 0 and at day 28 after the second dose. The germline V gene (reference sequence) specifies SEHNR as CDR1 and FQNEAQ as CDR2. From V the trimming removes 1 base and from J it removes 0 bases, while the gene matches leave 5 bases of the junction unaccounted for. The CDR3 starts with the cysteine, ends with the phenylalanine, and has 17 residues. Only CDR3 DNA remains: 51 bases, in frame from the first base.

This record belongs to a study of T cell responses to AZD1222 COVID-19 vaccine (dated by TCRdb to about 2021). Turning to the overall study: AZD1222 recipients with second doses at about 4 weeks or about 12 weeks were pooled, because spike-specific TCR depth and breadth did not differ between schedules. A total of approximately 240 trial participants underwent TCR sequencing, of whom approximately 210 received two doses of AZD1222 and 26 received two doses of the MenACWY control vaccine. Trial participants were enrolled into age subgroups of 18-55, 56-69 and 70-plus years, which contained approximately 150, 30 and 60 TCR-sequenced participants, respectively. What the research found in general, with its limitations: Conclusions about previously exposed vaccinees are limited because only a handful of AZD1222 recipients were SARS-CoV-2 seropositive at baseline. Participants were mostly white British and included more females than males, and it was suggested by the authors that clonal diversity may have been underestimated. After two AZD1222 doses, both the breadth and the depth of spike-specific TCRs were significantly higher than at day 0 and than in MenACWY recipients. No day 14 peak-response samples were available, so repertoires were characterized only after the peak T cell response. Vaccine-associated CD4 TCRs spanned the whole spike protein, with dominant responses in regions 160-218 and 743-854. Nearly half of unique spike-specific TCRs reportedly recognized epitopes outside regions mutated in the B.1.351 and B.1.1.7 variants. In the small 56-69-year group, the increase in depth fell short of significance, most likely because of low power.

The CDR3 regions of human TCRbeta chains were analyzed by immunosequencing. As for how the authors treated the data: TCRs in the repertoires were compared against a reference library of SARS-CoV-2-specific TCRs that had been generated with the MIRA antigen-specificity platform. Breadth meant the fraction of unique TCRs that were SARS-CoV-2-associated, whereas depth meant the fraction of total T cells that were SARS-CoV-2-associated. Using the MIRA data, each spike-specific TCR was mapped to the spike region that the TCR reacts to and placed in a CD4 or CD8 class. Log10-transformed breadth and depth values were compared by one-way ANOVA with Sidak's multiple comparisons tests. TCRdb took this table from immuneACCESS and kept in-frame rearrangements with V and J called. Such tables lack part of the clones; where checked against another copy, unresolved V genes explain under half of the gap, and the rest is unexplained. That table gives V, J and clone size, and the DNA gave D and trimming. This sample gives 150,000 to 200,000 clones in total; about 92% of them show up just once. 2.3% of the sample rests with the top ten.

The receptor chain draws on TRBV7-9 and TRBJ1-3; TRBD1 matches 8 bases in the middle. The sample here was peripheral blood, taken on day 0 of AZD1222 vaccination. This TCR came from an adult in good health. Here the CDR3 is given as CASSLEGTGRSGNTIYF. The bases are TGTGCCAGCAGCTTAGAAGGGACAGGCCGCTCTGGAAACACCATATATTTT.